The sequence of this T cell receptor (beta chain) was determined in a study of blood T cell repertoires in COVID-19. At the level of the study: In each case, the material was cDNA or gDNA derived from T cells, B-cell-depleted T cells, or PBMCs.

Measured with immunoSEQ multiplex PCR; TCRdb has only the in-frame clones, and not every one. This sample yields 250,000 to 300,000 clones, of which about 90% are seen a single time; approximately 12% belongs to the top ten. Germline-derived CDR1 and CDR2 are SGHAT and FQNNGV. The V end was cut by 1 base, the J end by 4 bases, with 2 bases between. The CDR3 totals 13 residues. It was during active infection that Seattle patients were enrolled and then longitudinally followed. The sequenced material came from peripheral blood. The sequence derives from a woman aged 25 to 45 with COVID-19, enrolled during active disease. The rearrangement uses TRBV11-2 and TRBJ2-6, with D unresolved. In DNA form, the CDR3 reads TGTGCCAGCAGCTTAGCAGGGGCCAACGTCCTGACTTTC. This encodes CASSLAGANVLTF.